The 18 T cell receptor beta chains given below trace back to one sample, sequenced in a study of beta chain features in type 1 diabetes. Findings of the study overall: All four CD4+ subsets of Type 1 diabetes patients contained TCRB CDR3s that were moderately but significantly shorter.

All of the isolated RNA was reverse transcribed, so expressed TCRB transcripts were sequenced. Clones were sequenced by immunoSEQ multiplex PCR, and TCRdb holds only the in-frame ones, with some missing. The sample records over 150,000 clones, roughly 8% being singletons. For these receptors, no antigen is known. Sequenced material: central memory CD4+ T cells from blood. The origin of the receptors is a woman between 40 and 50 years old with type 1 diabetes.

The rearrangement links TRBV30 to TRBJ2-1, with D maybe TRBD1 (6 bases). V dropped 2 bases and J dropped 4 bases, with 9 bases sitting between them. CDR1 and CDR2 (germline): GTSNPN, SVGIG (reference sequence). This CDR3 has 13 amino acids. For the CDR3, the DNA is TGTGCCTGGAGTCCTGGACAGTACAATGAGCAGTTCTTC. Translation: CAWSPGQYNEQFF. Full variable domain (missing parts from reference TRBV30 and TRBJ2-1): SQTIHQWPATLVQPVGSPLSLECTVEGTSNPNLYWYRQAAGRGLQLLFYSVGIGQISSEVPQNLSASRPQDRQFILSSKKLLLSDSGFYLCAWSPGQYNEQFFGPGTRLTVL.

The CDR3 protein is CASSLGQGASQPQHF. The DNA of the CDR3 is TGCGCCAGCAGCCTCGGACAGGGGGCTTCTCAGCCCCAGCATTTT. The rearrangement uses TRBV5-1 and TRBJ1-5, with 11 bases matching TRBD1. Germline trimming cut 4 bases from V and 6 bases from J; bases unmatched to any gene: 6. The V gene's germline CDR1 is SGHRS and CDR2 YFSETQ. The CDR3 length is 15 residues.

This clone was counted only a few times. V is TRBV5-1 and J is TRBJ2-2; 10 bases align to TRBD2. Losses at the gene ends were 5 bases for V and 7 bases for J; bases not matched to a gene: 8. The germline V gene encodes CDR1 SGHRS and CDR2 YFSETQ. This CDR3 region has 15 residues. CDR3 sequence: CASRAGTSEFGELFF. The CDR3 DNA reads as TGCGCCAGCAGGGCCGGGACTAGCGAGTTCGGGGAGCTGTTTTTT.

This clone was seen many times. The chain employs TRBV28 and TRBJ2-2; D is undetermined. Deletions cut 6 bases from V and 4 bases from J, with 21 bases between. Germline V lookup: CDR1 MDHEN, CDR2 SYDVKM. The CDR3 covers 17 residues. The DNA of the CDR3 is TGTGCCAGCAGATTACCGACTGGAGAGGCCCCCACCGGGGAGCTGTTTTTT. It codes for CASRLPTGEAPTGELFF.

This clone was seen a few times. CDR3 sequence: CASSILAGAYNEQFF. For the CDR3, the DNA is TGTGCCAGCAGTATACTAGCGGGAGCTTACAATGAGCAGTTCTTC. The rearrangement uses TRBV5-6 and TRBJ2-1; 11 positions match TRBD2. The germline CDR1 and CDR2 sequences are SGHDT and YYEEEE. This CDR3 has 15 residues. Trimming cost V 5 bases and J 4 bases; bases outside gene matches: 5.

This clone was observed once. The CDR3 nucleotides read TGTGCCACCAGCAGAGACGGAGATAGCTCCTACAATGAGCAGTTCTTC. Amino acids: CATSRDGDSSYNEQFF. The gene calls are TRBV15 and TRBJ2-1; D is unclear. The V and J ends lost 0 bases and 0 bases respectively, with 9 bases between them. Germline lookup yields CDR1 LNHNV and CDR2 YYDKDF (reference sequence). CDR3 size: 16 residues.

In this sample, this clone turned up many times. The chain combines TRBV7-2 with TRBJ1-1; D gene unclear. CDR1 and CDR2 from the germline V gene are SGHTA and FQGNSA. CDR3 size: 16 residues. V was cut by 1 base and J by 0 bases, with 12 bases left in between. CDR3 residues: CASSLVMGDMNTEAFF. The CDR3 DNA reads TGTGCCAGCAGCTTAGTTATGGGAGACATGAACACTGAAGCTTTCTTT.

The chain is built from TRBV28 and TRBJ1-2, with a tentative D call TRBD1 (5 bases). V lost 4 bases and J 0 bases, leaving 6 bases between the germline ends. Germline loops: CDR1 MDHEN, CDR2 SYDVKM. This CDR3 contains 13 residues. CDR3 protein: CASSWGANYGYTF. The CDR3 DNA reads TGTGCCAGCAGTTGGGGGGCTAACTATGGCTACACCTTC.

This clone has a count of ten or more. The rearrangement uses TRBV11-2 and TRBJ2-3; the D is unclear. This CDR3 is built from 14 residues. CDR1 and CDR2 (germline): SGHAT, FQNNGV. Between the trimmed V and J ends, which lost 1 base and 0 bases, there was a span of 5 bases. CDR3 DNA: TGTGCCAGCAGCTTAGGTGGCAGCACAGATACGCAGTATTTT. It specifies CASSLGGSTDTQYF.

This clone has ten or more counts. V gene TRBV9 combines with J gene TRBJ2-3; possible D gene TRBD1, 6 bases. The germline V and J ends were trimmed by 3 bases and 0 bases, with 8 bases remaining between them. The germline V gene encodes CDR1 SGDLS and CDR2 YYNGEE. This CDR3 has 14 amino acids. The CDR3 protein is CASSEGDSTDTQYF. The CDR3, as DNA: TGTGCCAGCAGCGAGGGGGACAGCACAGATACGCAGTATTTT.

The chain's CDR3 is CASSLQLAGDGEQFF. DNA for the CDR3: TGTGCCAGCAGCTTGCAGTTAGCGGGAGACGGTGAGCAGTTCTTC. The V and J genes are TRBV5-6 and TRBJ2-1, with 9 nucleotides matching TRBD2. The CDR3 length is 15 residues. V was clipped by 1 base and J by 9 bases; unmatched bases: 8. Germline assignment: CDR1 SGHDT and CDR2 YYEEEE.

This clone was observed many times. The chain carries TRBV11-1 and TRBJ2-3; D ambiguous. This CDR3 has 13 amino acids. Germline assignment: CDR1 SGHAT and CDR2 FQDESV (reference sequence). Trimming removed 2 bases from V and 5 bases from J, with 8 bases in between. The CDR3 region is CASSLTEKDTQYF. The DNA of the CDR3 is TGTGCCAGCAGCTTAACAGAGAAAGATACGCAGTATTTT.

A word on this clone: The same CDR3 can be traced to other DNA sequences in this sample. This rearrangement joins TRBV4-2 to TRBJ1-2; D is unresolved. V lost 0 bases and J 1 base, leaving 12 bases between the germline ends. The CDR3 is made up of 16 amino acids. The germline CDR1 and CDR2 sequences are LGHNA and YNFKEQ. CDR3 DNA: TGTGCCAGCAGCCAAGATCCGGGATCTGGTAACTATGGCTACACCTTC. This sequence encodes CASSQDPGSGNYGYTF.

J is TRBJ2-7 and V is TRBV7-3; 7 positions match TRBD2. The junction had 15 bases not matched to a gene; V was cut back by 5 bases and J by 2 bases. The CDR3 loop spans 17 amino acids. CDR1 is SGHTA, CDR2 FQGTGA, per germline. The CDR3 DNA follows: TGTGCCAGCAGCCGCAATGGGGGGGGGAGGAGCGCCTACGAGCAGTACTTC. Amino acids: CASSRNGGGRSAYEQYF.

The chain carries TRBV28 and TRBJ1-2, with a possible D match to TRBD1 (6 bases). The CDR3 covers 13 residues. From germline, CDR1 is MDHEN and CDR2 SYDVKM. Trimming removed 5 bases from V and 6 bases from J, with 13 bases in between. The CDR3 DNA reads TGTGCCAGCAGTCGGGGGGCCGGGGATGGCTACACCTTC. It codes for CASSRGAGDGYTF.

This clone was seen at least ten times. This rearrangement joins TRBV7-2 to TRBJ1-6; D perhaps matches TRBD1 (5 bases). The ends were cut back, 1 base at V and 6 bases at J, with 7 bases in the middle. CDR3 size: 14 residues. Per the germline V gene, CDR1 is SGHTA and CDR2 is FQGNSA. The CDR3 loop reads CASSLDRSNSPLHF. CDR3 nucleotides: TGTGCCAGCAGCTTAGACAGGAGTAATTCACCCCTCCACTTT.

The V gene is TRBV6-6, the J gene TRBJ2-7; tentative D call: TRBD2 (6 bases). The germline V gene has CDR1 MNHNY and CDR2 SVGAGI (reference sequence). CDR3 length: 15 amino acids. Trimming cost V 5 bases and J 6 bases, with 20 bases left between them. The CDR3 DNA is TGTGCCAGCAGTACCCCGATGGCCCAGCGGGCCGAGCAGTACTTC. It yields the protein CASSTPMAQRAEQYF.

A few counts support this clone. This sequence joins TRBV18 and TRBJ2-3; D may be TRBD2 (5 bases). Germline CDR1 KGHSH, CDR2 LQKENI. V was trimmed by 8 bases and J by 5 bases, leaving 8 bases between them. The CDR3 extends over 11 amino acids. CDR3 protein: CASLREDTQYF. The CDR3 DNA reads TGTGCCAGCCTACGGGAAGATACGCAGTATTTT.